The next 3 T cell receptor beta chains were all read from a single sample in a study of Ad26.COV2.S vaccination and SARS-CoV-2 variants. Here immunoSEQ multiplex PCR was the method, and the copy in TCRdb shows in-frame clones only, minus some. The sample has roughly 400,000 clones, 80% to 95% seen once; the top ten hold roughly 1.7%. Treatment noted: 15 to 20 received Ad26.COV2.S at low or high dose, single or two shots; a few received placebo; per-sample allocation not given. It was on day 63 after the first vaccine or placebo injection that samples were taken. The sequenced sample was peripheral blood, obtained in a trial of Ad26.COV2.S vaccine versus placebo. These receptors were taken from a person between 18 and 65 years old who received the Ad26.COV2.S COVID-19 vaccine or a placebo.

J is TRBJ1-5 and V is TRBV7-2; 10 bases map to TRBD1. The CDR3 runs to 16 residues. Germline V lookup: CDR1 SGHTA, CDR2 FQGNSA. Unmatched junction bases numbered 10, after V lost 5 bases and J lost 6 bases. The CDR3 DNA is TGTGCCAGCAGCCTACGGGACAGGGGTTCGGGTCAGCCCCAGCATTTT. Translated: CASSLRDRGSGQPQHF.

V is TRBV3-1 (or the pseudogene TRBV3-2) and J is TRBJ2-7; possible D gene TRBD1, 5 bases. Germline V CDR1 and CDR2: LGHDT, YNNKEL (reference sequence). CDR3 length: 17 residues. Deletions cut 6 bases from V and 0 bases from J, with 21 bases between. DNA of the CDR3: TGTGCCAGCAGGGGTAAGGGGTTAAAAAACCGCTCCTACGAGCAGTACTTC. Amino acids: CASRGKGLKNRSYEQYF.

The V and J genes are TRBV5-1 and TRBJ2-3, with a weak D call TRBD1 (6 bases). The CDR3 totals 14 residues. Germline CDR1 SGHRS, CDR2 YFSETQ. The V end was cut by 6 bases, the J end by 4 bases, with 15 bases between. The DNA of the CDR3 is TGCGCCAGCACTCAGGGGCACCTTCCAGATACGCAGTATTTT. It yields the protein CASTQGHLPDTQYF.